This TCR beta chain emerged from a study of identical twins. Only healthy Caucasians were included as donors. Template switching added a universal primer site; cDNA carried unique molecular identifiers. MiXCR, applied by TCRdb to the 5' RACE reads, yields one record per CDR3 protein. The table includes just under 650,000 distinct CDR3 sequences, around 7.4% detected once. Many counts were recorded for this clonotype. Its antigen remains unidentified. The V segment lost 6 bases and the J segment 4 bases; nucleotides outside the gene matches: 2. Germline V gene lookup returns CDR1 MNHNS and CDR2 SASEGT. This CDR3 spans 14 amino acids. Study-wide findings and caveats: Cord blood's abundant beta clonotypes had fewer insertions, unlike memory repertoires. The authors noted that invariant MAIT and iNKT cells could partly confound zero-insertion analyses.

The same specimen was also included in a second study, on yellow fever vaccine responses in identical twins.

The sequencing sample was made of PBMCs. The clonotype comes from a woman in her late teens or twenties in good health. This chain connects TRBV6-1 to TRBJ2-1, with 11 bases that match TRBD2. The CDR3 loop is CASRASGRYNEQFF. CDR3 DNA: TGTGCCAGCAGAGCTAGCGGGAGGTACAATGAGCAGTTCTTC.